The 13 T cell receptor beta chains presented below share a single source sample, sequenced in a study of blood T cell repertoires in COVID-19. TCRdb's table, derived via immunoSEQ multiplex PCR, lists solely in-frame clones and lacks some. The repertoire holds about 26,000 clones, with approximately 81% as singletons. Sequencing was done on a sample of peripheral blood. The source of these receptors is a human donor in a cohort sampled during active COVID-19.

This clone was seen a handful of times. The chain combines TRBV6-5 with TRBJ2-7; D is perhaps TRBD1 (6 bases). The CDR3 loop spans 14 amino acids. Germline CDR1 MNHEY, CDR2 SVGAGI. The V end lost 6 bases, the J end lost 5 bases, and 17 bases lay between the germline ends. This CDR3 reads CASSYYRVGNEQYF. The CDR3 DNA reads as TGTGCCAGCAGCTATTACAGGGTGGGAAACGAGCAGTACTTC.

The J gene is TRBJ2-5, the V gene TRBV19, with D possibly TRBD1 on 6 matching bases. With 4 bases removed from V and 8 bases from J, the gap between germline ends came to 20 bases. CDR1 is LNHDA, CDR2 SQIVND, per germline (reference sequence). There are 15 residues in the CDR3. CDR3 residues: CASSTSTGAPGTQYF. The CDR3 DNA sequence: TGTGCCAGTAGTACGTCGACAGGAGCCCCAGGAACCCAGTACTTC.

CDR3 protein: CASSPTLCQPQHF. The CDR3 region has the DNA TGTGCCAGCAGCCCTACCTTGTGTCAGCCCCAGCATTTT. The V and J genes are TRBV3-1 (or the pseudogene TRBV3-2) and TRBJ1-5; D call uncertain. This CDR3 has 13 residues. Trimming removed 4 bases from V and 6 bases from J, with 10 bases in between. The V gene's germline CDR1 is LGHDT and CDR2 YNNKEL (reference sequence).

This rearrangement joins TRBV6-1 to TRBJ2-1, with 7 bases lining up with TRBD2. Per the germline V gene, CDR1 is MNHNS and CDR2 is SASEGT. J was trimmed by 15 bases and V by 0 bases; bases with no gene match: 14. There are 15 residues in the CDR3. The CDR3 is CASSEAPSGETVGFF. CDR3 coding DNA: TGTGCCAGCAGTGAAGCGCCCAGCGGGGAAACCGTGGGGTTCTTC.

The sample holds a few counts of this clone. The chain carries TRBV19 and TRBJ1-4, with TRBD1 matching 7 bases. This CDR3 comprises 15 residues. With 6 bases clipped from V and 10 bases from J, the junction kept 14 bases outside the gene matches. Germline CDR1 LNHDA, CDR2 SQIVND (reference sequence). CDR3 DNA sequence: TGTGCCAGTAGACCCCTGGAGGGGGCGGGGGGAAAACTGTTTTTT. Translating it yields CASRPLEGAGGKLFF.

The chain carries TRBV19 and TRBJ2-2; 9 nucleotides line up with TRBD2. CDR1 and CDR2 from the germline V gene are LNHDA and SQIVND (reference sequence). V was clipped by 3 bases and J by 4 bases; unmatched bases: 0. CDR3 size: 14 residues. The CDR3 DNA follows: TGTGCCAGTAGTATTAGCGGGAGCACCGGGGAGCTGTTTTTT. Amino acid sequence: CASSISGSTGELFF.

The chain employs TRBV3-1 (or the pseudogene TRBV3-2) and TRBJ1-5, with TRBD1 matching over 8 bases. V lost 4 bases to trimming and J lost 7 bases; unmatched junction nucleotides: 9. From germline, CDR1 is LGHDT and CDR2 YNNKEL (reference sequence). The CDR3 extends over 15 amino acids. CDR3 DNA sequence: TGTGCCAGCAGCCGGACAGGGAGCCCTGGACAGCCCCAGCATTTT. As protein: CASSRTGSPGQPQHF.

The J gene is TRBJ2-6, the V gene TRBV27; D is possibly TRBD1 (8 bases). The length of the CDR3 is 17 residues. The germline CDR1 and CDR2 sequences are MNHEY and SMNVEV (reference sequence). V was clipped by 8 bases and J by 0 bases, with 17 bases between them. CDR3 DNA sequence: TGTGCCAGCCGCTACAGGGGGGGTAGCTCTGGGGCCAACGTCCTGACTTTC. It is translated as CASRYRGGSSGANVLTF.

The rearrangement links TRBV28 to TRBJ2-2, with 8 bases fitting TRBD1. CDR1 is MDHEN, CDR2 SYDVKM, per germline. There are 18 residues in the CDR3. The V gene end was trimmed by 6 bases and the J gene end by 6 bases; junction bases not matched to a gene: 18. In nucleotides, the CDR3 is TGTGCCAGCAGCTCCACCTCTTCACTACAGGGGGGACCCGGGGAGCTGTTTTTT. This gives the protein CASSSTSSLQGGPGELFF.

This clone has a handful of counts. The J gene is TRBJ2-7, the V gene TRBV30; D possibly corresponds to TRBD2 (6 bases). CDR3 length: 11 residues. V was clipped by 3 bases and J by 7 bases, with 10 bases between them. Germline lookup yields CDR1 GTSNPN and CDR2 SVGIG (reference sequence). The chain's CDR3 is CAWSFREEQYF. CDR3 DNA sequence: TGTGCCTGGAGCTTCCGGGAGGAGCAGTACTTC.

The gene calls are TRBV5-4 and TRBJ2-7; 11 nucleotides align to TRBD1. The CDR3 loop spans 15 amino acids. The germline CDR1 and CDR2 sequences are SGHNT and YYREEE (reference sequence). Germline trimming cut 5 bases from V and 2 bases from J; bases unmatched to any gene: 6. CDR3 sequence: CASRQDRGRAYEQYF. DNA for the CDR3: TGTGCCAGCAGACAGGACAGGGGGCGAGCCTACGAGCAGTACTTC.

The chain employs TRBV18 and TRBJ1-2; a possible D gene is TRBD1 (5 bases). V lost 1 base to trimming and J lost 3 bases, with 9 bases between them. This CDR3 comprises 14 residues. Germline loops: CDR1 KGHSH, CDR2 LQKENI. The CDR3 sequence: CASSPQQEHYGYTF. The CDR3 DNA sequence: TGTGCCAGCTCACCACAACAGGAACACTATGGCTACACCTTC.

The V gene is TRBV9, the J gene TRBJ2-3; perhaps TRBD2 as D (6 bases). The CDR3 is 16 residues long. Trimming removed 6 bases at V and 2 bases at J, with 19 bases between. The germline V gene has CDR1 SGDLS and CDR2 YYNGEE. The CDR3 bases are TGTGCCAGCACCCAAGACGGGGGAGGTATCACAGATACGCAGTATTTT. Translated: CASTQDGGGITDTQYF.